Described below is a single T cell receptor (beta chain) sequence and its context. The antigen remains undetermined. The entry originates in a study of shared clonotypes between healthy human individuals. Whole-study context: Each donor contributed plates that comprised three CD4 naive, three CD4 memory, two CD8 naive and one CD8 memory. Study-wide results and limits: The authors sampled blood alone, and tissue repertoires likely differ. Non-shared clonotypes had lower generation probabilities than clonotypes shared by all four sorted-subset donors.

Repertoires were generated with immunoSEQ multiplex PCR, while TCRdb's copy carries only in-frame clones and drops some. The top ten hold approximately 0.33% of the sample, which has hundreds of thousands of clones, 98% seen once. Only CD45RO-negative cells positively selected for CCR7 counted as naive CD8 cells, so terminally differentiated effector memory CD45RA+ cells were excluded. CDR1 and CDR2 from the germline V gene are WSHSY and SAAADI. This CDR3 has 13 amino acids. V lost 6 bases to trimming and J lost 4 bases, with 10 bases between them. The sample was naive CD8+ T cells sorted from blood. V and J are TRBV10-2 and TRBJ1-5; possible D gene TRBD1, 5 bases. The clonotype was recovered from a man aged 25-45 years in good health. CDR3 nucleotide sequence: TGCGCCAGCAGCCTAGCAGGGAATCAGCCCCAGCATTTT. Protein sequence: CASSLAGNQPQHF.